These T cell receptor delta chains were read from a single sample in a study of TRDV2 sequences in healthy donors. TCRdb redid clone calling on the PCR reads using CATT. The table lists under 2,000 delta-chain clones, roughly 16% of them singletons. Sequencing was performed on Vd2+ gamma-delta T cells from blood. These receptors were collected from a human donor in good health. Each CDR3 is given without its conserved first and last residue.

J: TRDJ1; V: TRDV2; CDR3: ACDTVVLGTGGYRDI
J: TRDJ1; V: TRDV2; CDR3: ACDTSGLGDRDTDKLI
J: TRDJ1; V: TRDV2; CDR3: ACDTVLGRKTDKLI
J: TRDJ1; V: TRDV2; CDR3: ACDPVGTGGPDKLI
J: TRDJ3; V: TRDV2; CDR3: ACDTVVLGTGGYASWDTRQMF
J: TRDJ1; V: TRDV2; CDR3: ACDTVVLGTSTDKLI
J: TRDJ1; V: TRDV2; CDR3: ACDRLLGDTVSWDDKLI
J: TRDJ1; V: TRDV2; CDR3: ACDMGDYTDKLI
J: TRDJ1; V: TRDV2; CDR3: ACDMGDASSWDTRQMFFGSSQLI
J: TRDJ1; V: TRDV2; CDR3: ACDTVTNWGSPYTDKLI
J: TRDJ1; V: TRDV2; CDR3: ACDPLGDRTDKLI
J: TRDJ1; V: TRDV2; CDR3: AGGFAYTDKLI
J: TRDJ1; V: TRDV2; CDR3: ACDTLRGGGYNSTDKLI
J: TRDJ1; V: TRDV2; CDR3: ACDMGDIADKLI
J: TRDJ1; V: TRDV2; CDR3: ACDTGGYQLI
J: TRDJ1; V: TRDV2; CDR3: ACDTVPAGGYRDDKLI
J: TRDJ1; V: TRDV2; CDR3: ACDTLALGDTTTDKLI
J: TRDJ1; V: TRDV2; CDR3: ACDTLALGGSLSDKLI
J: TRDJ1; V: TRDV2; CDR3: ACDPVPSIYDTDKLI
J: TRDJ3; V: TRDV2; CDR3: ACDTVPVDWGITLSWDTRQMF
J: TRDJ3; V: TRDV2; CDR3: ACDKAGGSTTWDTRQMF
J: TRDJ1; V: TRDV2; CDR3: ACDTVTGGPTDKLI
J: TRDJ3; V: TRDV2; CDR3: ACDTVVGGYASSWDTRQMF
J: TRDJ3; V: TRDV2; CDR3: ACDTVSGGYQYTRQMF
J: TRDJ1; V: TRDV2; CDR3: ACDELLVPTDKLI
J: TRDJ1; V: TRDV2; CDR3: ACDTLLGDRGADKLI
J: TRDJ1; V: TRDV2; CDR3: ACDMGDSGADKLI
J: TRDJ1; V: TRDV2; CDR3: ACDNVVLGDTRGETDKLI
J: TRDJ1; V: TRDV2; CDR3: ACDTVVLGDTRGETDKLI
J: TRDJ1; V: TRDV2; CDR3: ACDTAGGIRDKLI
J: TRDJ1; V: TRDV2; CDR3: ACDPVVLGDTSVKLI
J: TRDJ1; V: TRDV2; CDR3: ACDTLALGDRGNTDKLI
J: TRDJ1; V: TRDV2; CDR3: ACDAITGGSYTVSSPRGKLI
J: TRDJ1; V: TRDV2; CDR3: ACDTVVLGTGGYTDKLI
J: TRDJ1; V: TRDV2; CDR3: ACDTLQGDTSGGYTDKLI
J: TRDJ1; V: TRDV2; CDR3: ACDTLGDTNKLI
J: TRDJ1; V: TRDV2; CDR3: ACDTLGDIQPNDKLI
J: TRDJ1; V: TRDV2; CDR3: ACDALLGDTDKLI
J: TRDJ1; V: TRDV2; CDR3: ACDTVPTGDTKGDKLI
J: TRDJ1; V: TRDV2; CDR3: ACDTVFNTGGTLTARYTDKLI
J: TRDJ1; V: TRDV2; CDR3: ACDTVSPTAGAGELI
J: TRDJ1; V: TRDV2; CDR3: ACDTLSHGDKLI
J: TRDJ1; V: TRDV2; CDR3: ACDTVGSSLGDNTDKLI
J: TRDJ3; V: TRDV2; CDR3: ACDPMGDTHSSWDTRQMF
J: TRDJ1; V: TRDV2; CDR3: ACDTLRQTGGYTDKLI
J: TRDJ3; V: TRDV2; CDR3: ACDTAGGFQNSWDTRQMF
J: TRDJ3; V: TRDV2; CDR3: ACDTLNPGGSISWDTRQMF
J: TRDJ1; V: TRDV2; CDR3: AGPLGDRSDKLI
J: TRDJ1; V: TRDV2; CDR3: ACDTVLGVRSDDKLI
J: TRDJ1; V: TRDV2; CDR3: ACDTLGGYTDKLI
J: TRDJ1; V: TRDV2; CDR3: ACDTLGTGGYEGDKLI
J: TRDJ1; V: TRDV2; CDR3: ACDMGDTVSYTDKLI
J: TRDJ1; V: TRDV2; CDR3: ACDTVAPTGDSIYTDKLI
J: TRDJ1; V: TRDV2; CDR3: ACDPLGDTTDKLI
J: TRDJ1; V: TRDV2; CDR3: ACDTVGDTHLRSDKLI
J: TRDJ3; V: TRDV2; CDR3: ACDSLGDASSWDTRQMF
J: TRDJ1; V: TRDV2; CDR3: ACDTLALGDTNTDKLI